This TCR beta chain was profiled in a study of human T cells and chemical hapten exposure. Germline loops: CDR1 SGHVS, CDR2 FNYEAQ. The CDR3 has 13 residues. Trimming stripped 3 bases from V and 5 bases from J, with 10 bases between. It was the library that attached unique molecular identifiers to individual cDNA molecules. TCRdb re-called the RACE reads with MiXCR, one entry per CDR3 protein. The sample has 40,000 to 45,000 distinct CDR3 sequences; about 3.7% are singletons. Time point described: healthy volunteer bleed at 6 weeks. Total RNA extraction was carried out from unfractionated whole blood. The chain recombines TRBV7-6 with TRBJ1-2, with no clear D. Sequenced sample: whole blood. This TCR derives from a human donor in good health. Some clones in this sample may be carry-over from other donors' samples. In nucleotides, the CDR3 is TGTGCCAGCAGCTTTATCCTCGGTTATGGCTACACCTTC. This sequence encodes CASSFILGYGYTF.